This TCR beta chain stems from a study of T cells in Graves' hyperthyroidism and ophthalmopathy (dated by TCRdb to the late 2010s). Regarding the research as a whole: Peripheral blood was sampled at the time of initial diagnosis, prior to any treatment. To identify distinguishing TCR V-J signatures, a discovery cohort of 100 patients was used, comprising 40 to 45 with Graves' ophthalmopathy and 57 with stable Graves' hyperthyroidism. An independent validation cohort of under 20 hyperthyroidism patients and about 16 patients who later progressed to ophthalmopathy tested prospective prediction of ophthalmopathy. The 90 or so discovery patients were randomly split 7:3 into training and test sets. In addition, the study compared T-cell repertoires in thyroid tissue and in blood from several Graves' hyperthyroidism patients. After sampling, hyperthyroidism patients received methimazole starting at 30 mg daily, and ophthalmopathy patients received high-dose intravenous methylprednisolone. The paper describes TCR Vbeta CDR3 sequencing of 135 peripheral blood samples, made up of 40 to 45 ophthalmopathy patients, around 78 hyperthyroidism patients and roughly 17 progressor patients.

This clonotype was found many times. There is no known antigen for this receptor. No base qualities exist here, and no much larger clone lies one base off it. TCR beta CDR3 regions were amplified from RNA transcripts. The TCR CDR3 was subjected to a first round of RT-PCR using the HTBI primer set and the Qiagen OneStep RT-PCR kit. A second multiplex PCR round built the libraries, followed by size selection and purification. Paired-end sequencing of the libraries was performed with 100 bp reads on an Illumina HiSeq2000. As for how the authors treated the data: SOAPnuke was used to process the raw data, throwing out any read that contained adapters or uncalled bases, had a mean Phred below 15, or lacked an exact constant-primer or identifier match. High-quality paired reads were merged with COPE v1.2.5, and unique nucleotide sequences were defined as clonotypes. Clonotypes were aligned to IMGT TRBV, TRBD and TRBJ reference segments using MiTCR v1.1. The analysis was restricted to V-J combinations with a frequency above 0.0001, which together covered about 99% of the repertoires. A TCS score was defined as the ratio between F50 (clonal expansion) and ExV (chaos), using BLOSUM62-based TCRdist between CDR3 peptides within each V-J. Welch's t-statistics and random forest reduced some 510 V-J features to about 12, which were used in a naive Bayes classifier (R e1071). TCRdb ran its own pipeline on the public reads, namely fastp trimming at Q25 and MiXCR clone calling, and kept in-frame beta chains. Rows merge per CDR3 protein into single entries with the most common DNA and genes. What appears here as the V and J calls and clone size reflects TCRdb's work, not the paper's. The sample has some 380,000 distinct CDR3 sequences on record, roughly 13% of them singletons. The ten largest account for about a fifth of the sample.

V and J are trimmed by 9 bases and 5 bases, and the gene matches miss 10 bases of the junction. CDR1 MDHEN and CDR2 SYDVKM were looked up in the germline V gene. The CDR3 holds 15 amino acids from the cysteine to the phenylalanine. Of all the DNA, just the CDR3 is kept, 45 bases in frame from base 1. What the research found in general, with its limitations: Sample size was not statistically predetermined, and investigators were not blinded to group allocation. Most expanded thyroid clonotypes (frequency above 0.001) were also found in blood, which suggests that blood repertoires may mirror thyroid immune responses. A model built on a 13 V-J signature distinguished ophthalmopathy from stable hyperthyroidism, reaching roughly 88% sensitivity and around 82% specificity in cross-validation and 80%/75% in testing. In validation, the model predicted progression to ophthalmopathy a median of roughly 6.2 months before onset, with 65% to 71% sensitivity and roughly 77% specificity.

Hyperthyroidism patients were newly diagnosed, with disease duration under 2 months, and aged 18 to 65 years. Patients with uncontrolled infections, other autoimmune diseases, pregnancy or lactation were excluded. Diagnoses relied on clinical symptoms, serum thyroxine and TRAb, thyroid ultrasound and orbital computed tomography. Blood from progressor patients was drawn when they were first diagnosed with hyperthyroidism, before any ophthalmopathy symptoms appeared. PBMCs were isolated from approximately 10 ml of fresh peripheral blood by Ficoll-Paque density gradient centrifugation. Progressor patients were defined as those initially diagnosed with Graves' hyperthyroidism in whom ophthalmopathy developed during follow-up. Total RNA was extracted with Trizol reagent, and quality was checked on an Agilent 2100 Bioanalyzer.

The TCR sequence derives from a man aged 25 to 40 with Graves' hyperthyroidism that later progressed to Graves' ophthalmopathy. In this chain, TRBV28 is recombined with TRBJ2-3, and TRBD1 matches 11 of the central bases. Sequences were obtained from blood. The CDR3 sequence is CASKTGTGGGDTQYF. The sequence in DNA is TGTGCCAGTAAAACCGGGACAGGGGGGGGAGATACGCAGTATTTT.